A selection of T cell receptor beta chains follows, all from one sample in a study of technical replicates of blood from several donors. Assay used: immunoSEQ multiplex PCR; TCRdb lists only in-frame clones, some missing. The top ten hold about 0.39% of the sample, which has approximately 97,000 clones, about 96% seen once. The source material was T cells isolated from PBMCs. The origin of the receptors is a human donor in good health. The CDR3 runs from the conserved cysteine through the conserved F or W. D genes are given only for firm matches. Size is stated for part of the rows, as once, few or many counts, or as a class when the clone is expanded.

V gene,D gene,J gene,clone size,CDR3 protein,CDR3 DNA
TRBV6-5,TRBD2,TRBJ2-4,-,CVATSTSGGNIQYF,TGTGTCGCTACCTCGACTAGCGGGGGTAACATTCAGTACTTC
TRBV19,-,TRBJ2-7,-,CASSILYPTGSVHEQYF,TGTGCCAGTAGTATCTTGTACCCGACGGGATCGGTCCACGAGCAGTACTTC
TRBV9,-,TRBJ2-7,-,CASSVGRESTYEQYF,TGTGCCAGCAGCGTAGGTCGGGAGAGCACCTACGAGCAGTACTTC
TRBV28,TRBD2,TRBJ2-1,-,CASSGTSGSSYNEQFF,TGTGCCAGCAGTGGGACTAGCGGTAGCTCCTACAATGAGCAGTTCTTC
TRBV5-1,TRBD2,TRBJ2-1,-,CASSFSGRGNEQFF,TGCGCCAGCAGCTTTTCCGGGAGGGGCAATGAGCAGTTCTTC
TRBV30,TRBD2,TRBJ2-1,-,CAWSLGLDYNEQFF,TGTGCCTGGAGTCTGGGACTAGATTACAATGAGCAGTTCTTC
TRBV10-3,TRBD2,TRBJ2-1,-,CAISVGLGAENEQFF,TGTGCCATCAGTGTGGGACTAGGGGCCGAGAATGAGCAGTTCTTC
TRBV7-8,-,TRBJ2-3,once,CASSRRLEGTDTQYF,TGTGCCAGCAGTCGAAGACTAGAAGGCACAGATACGCAGTATTTT
TRBV11-2,-,TRBJ1-1,-,CASSLGLSTEAFF,TGTGCCAGCAGCTTGGGACTCAGCACTGAAGCTTTCTTT
TRBV9,-,TRBJ1-2,-,CASKSRGAYGYTF,TGTGCCAGCAAATCCAGGGGTGCCTATGGCTACACCTTC
TRBV10-3,-,TRBJ2-7,-,CAISESSGDYEQYF,TGTGCCATCAGTGAGAGTTCAGGGGACTACGAGCAGTACTTC
TRBV18,-,TRBJ2-7,-,CASSPSGSGSYEQYF,TGTGCCAGCTCACCCTCCGGGAGTGGGTCCTACGAGCAGTACTTC
TRBV7-2,TRBD1,TRBJ1-1,-,CASSRQGDTEAFF,TGTGCCAGCAGCCGACAGGGGGACACTGAAGCTTTCTTT
TRBV15,-,TRBJ2-7,-,CATSRAGNTYEQYF,TGTGCCACCAGCAGAGCGGGAAATACCTACGAGCAGTACTTC
TRBV19,TRBD2,TRBJ2-1,-,CASSITGGGTSEQFF,TGTGCCAGTAGTATAACGGGAGGAGGCACATCTGAGCAGTTCTTC
TRBV11-2,-,TRBJ2-1,once,CASSSLGSEQFF,TGTGCCAGCAGCTCCCTAGGTTCGGAGCAGTTCTTC
TRBV28,TRBD1,TRBJ1-3,-,CASSLDRGPGNTIYF,TGTGCCAGCAGTTTGGACAGGGGACCTGGAAACACCATATATTTT
TRBV20-1,-,TRBJ2-7,-,CSARDLSEQYF,TGCAGTGCTAGAGACTTGAGCGAGCAGTACTTC
TRBV5-1,-,TRBJ1-1,once,CASSLAGYTEAFF,TGCGCCAGCAGCTTGGCGGGGTACACTGAAGCTTTCTTT
TRBV19,TRBD2,TRBJ2-7,-,CASSIALASELAVPFEQYF,TGTGCCAGTAGTATAGCACTAGCCTCGGAACTAGCGGTACCTTTCGAGCAGTACTTC
TRBV13,TRBD2,TRBJ2-7,-,CASSPLASGTLSYEQYF,TGTGCCAGCAGCCCCCTGGCTAGCGGGACCCTATCCTACGAGCAGTACTTC
TRBV15,-,TRBJ1-5,once,CATSRDSSGYQPQHF,TGTGCCACCAGCAGAGATTCATCGGGGTATCAGCCCCAGCATTTT
TRBV11-2,-,TRBJ2-6,-,CASNLVSFGANVLTF,TGTGCCAGCAACTTGGTCAGTTTCGGGGCCAACGTCCTGACTTTC
TRBV9,TRBD2,TRBJ2-3,-,CASSGGLAGPTDTQYF,TGTGCCAGCAGCGGCGGACTAGCGGGGCCCACAGATACGCAGTATTTT
TRBV28,-,TRBJ1-1,-,CASSAPQTGYTEAFF,TGTGCCAGCAGTGCGCCTCAGACAGGTTACACTGAAGCTTTCTTT
TRBV30,-,TRBJ2-3,-,CAWTREPSADTQYF,TGTGCCTGGACCCGAGAACCCTCCGCAGATACGCAGTATTTT
TRBV6-1,-,TRBJ2-3,-,CASSGGGGSDTQYF,TGTGCGAGCAGCGGCGGAGGCGGGTCAGATACGCAGTATTTT
TRBV28,TRBD1,TRBJ2-5,-,CASSSGGAETQYF,TGTGCCAGCAGTTCAGGGGGCGCGGAGACCCAGTACTTC
TRBV7-8,-,TRBJ2-3,-,CASSLVAGQSSTDTQYF,TGTGCCAGCAGCCTTGTCGCCGGACAGTCTAGCACAGATACGCAGTATTTT